Listed below are T cell receptor beta chains from one sample, sequenced in a study of OX40 agonist ivuxolimab in advanced cancers. Some clones are missing from TCRdb's copy, which holds only in-frame ones; the method was immunoSEQ multiplex PCR. The sample records tens of thousands of clones, 80% to 95% being singletons. Material: CD4+ or CD8+ T cells sorted from blood, obtained in a trial of the OX40 agonist ivuxolimab. Receptors were obtained from an adult with an advanced solid tumor such as melanoma, head and neck, liver or kidney cancer. Each CDR3 is given with its conserved first and last residue. The D gene is left open where the match is weak. For some rows the clone size is stated as once, few or many, or as a class when expanded; others skip it.

size	J	length	V	D	CDR3	DNA
-	TRBJ2-5	15	TRBV5-4	-	CASSGMTGPAGEQYF	TGTGCCAGCAGCGGCATGACAGGTCCCGCGGGGGAGCAGTACTTC
-	TRBJ1-5	15	TRBV2	-	CASSDHLAINQPQHF	TGTGCCAGCAGCGATCATCTAGCGATCAATCAGCCCCAGCATTTT
-	TRBJ2-7	17	TRBV10-3	TRBD2	CAISGREGETFSYEQYF	TGTGCCATCAGTGGTAGGGAGGGAGAAACTTTCTCCTACGAGCAGTACTTC
-	TRBJ2-7	15	TRBV4-1	-	CASSQTMGASYEQYF	TGCGCCAGCAGCCAGACGATGGGGGCGTCCTACGAGCAGTACTTC
-	TRBJ2-7	15	TRBV11-2	TRBD2	CASSFKPGLADEQYF	TGTGCCAGCAGCTTTAAACCGGGACTAGCGGACGAGCAGTACTTC
-	TRBJ2-7	13	TRBV19	-	CASSVSITYEQYF	TGTGCCAGTAGTGTGTCGATCACCTACGAGCAGTACTTC
-	TRBJ2-3	18	TRBV27	TRBD1	CASSLFWTGGGGTDTQYF	TGTGCCAGCAGTTTATTTTGGACAGGGGGTGGAGGTACAGATACGCAGTATTTT
-	TRBJ2-1	17	TRBV30	TRBD2	CAGALTSGRATLNTQFF	TGTGCGGGAGCACTGACTAGCGGGAGGGCCACGCTTAACACGCAGTTCTTC
-	TRBJ2-7	14	TRBV28	-	CASSWYGNSYEQYF	TGTGCCAGCTCCTGGTACGGGAACTCCTACGAGCAGTACTTC
-	TRBJ1-5	14	TRBV9	TRBD1	CASSATGAKQPQHF	TGTGCCAGCAGCGCGACAGGGGCAAAGCAGCCCCAGCATTTT
once	TRBJ2-2	15	TRBV6-5	-	CASSSTTGNTGELFF	TGTGCCAGCAGTTCCACGACAGGGAACACCGGGGAGCTGTTTTTT
-	TRBJ1-2	14	TRBV6-6	-	CASSYGETNYGYTF	TGTGCCAGCAGTTACGGTGAAACTAACTATGGCTACACCTTC
-	TRBJ2-3	12	TRBV10-3	-	CAISESPDTQYF	TGTGCCATCAGTGAATCACCCGATACGCAGTATTTT
-	TRBJ2-7	13	TRBV7-6	-	CASSSGASYEQYF	TGTGCCAGCAGTTCAGGGGCCTCGTACGAGCAGTACTTC
-	TRBJ2-3	15	TRBV9	-	CASSVSSSSTDTQYF	TGTGCCAGCAGCGTATCTTCCAGTAGCACAGATACGCAGTATTTT
-	TRBJ2-1	15	TRBV19	-	CASSINLAAYNEQFF	TGTGCCAGTAGTATAAATCTTGCGGCCTACAATGAGCAGTTCTTC
-	TRBJ2-1	17	TRBV7-9	TRBD2	CASSSTVLSGRALEQFF	TGTGCCAGCAGCTCAACAGTCCTCAGCGGGAGGGCTTTGGAGCAGTTCTTC
few	TRBJ2-5	18	TRBV21-1	-	CASSKGPWPSGGEETQYF	TGTGCCAGCAGCAAAGGCCCTTGGCCTAGCGGGGGAGAAGAGACCCAGTACTTC
once	TRBJ1-2	13	TRBV15	TRBD1	CATRRQGGYGYTF	TGTGCCACCAGAAGACAGGGCGGCTATGGCTACACCTTC
-	TRBJ2-1	16	TRBV27	TRBD2	CASSDSGTSSYNEQFF	TGTGCCAGCAGCGATAGCGGGACCTCTTCCTACAATGAGCAGTTCTTC
-	TRBJ1-1	12	TRBV13	-	CASSPQGTEAFF	TGTGCCAGCAGCCCCCAGGGAACTGAAGCTTTCTTT
-	TRBJ2-7	22	TRBV9	TRBD1	CASSGTGGSVKFRHQSSYEQYF	TGTGCCAGCAGCGGGACAGGGGGCTCAGTAAAGTTTCGACACCAATCCTCCTACGAGCAGTACTTC
-	TRBJ2-1	14	TRBV7-2	-	CASSLVSRANEQFF	TGTGCCAGCAGCTTAGTTTCCCGGGCCAATGAGCAGTTCTTC
-	TRBJ1-2	15	TRBV28	-	CASSFGQPTNYGYTF	TGTGCCAGCAGTTTCGGGCAGCCGACTAACTATGGCTACACCTTC
-	TRBJ2-7	14	TRBV27	-	CASSLSGQSYEQYF	TGTGCCAGCAGTTTATCTGGACAGTCCTACGAGCAGTACTTC
-	TRBJ1-6	13	TRBV30	-	CAWSANSVSPLHF	TGTGCCTGGAGTGCAAACAGCGTTTCACCCCTCCACTTT
-	TRBJ2-7	15	TRBV9	-	CASSESMGVWDEQYF	TGTGCCAGCAGCGAGAGTATGGGGGTTTGGGACGAGCAGTACTTC
-	TRBJ2-7	15	TRBV4-1	TRBD1	CASSPGGQGIYEQYF	TGCGCCAGCAGCCCGGGGGGACAGGGAATTTACGAGCAGTACTTC
-	TRBJ2-3	12	TRBV7-2	-	CASSFAADTQYF	TGTGCCAGCAGCTTCGCGGCAGATACGCAGTATTTT
-	TRBJ2-5	12	TRBV27	-	CASSQNPETQYF	TGTGCCAGCAGTCAAAACCCGGAGACCCAGTACTTC
-	TRBJ2-5	15	TRBV7-3	TRBD1	CASSFFRQGQETQYF	TGTGCCAGCAGCTTTTTTCGACAGGGGCAAGAGACCCAGTACTTC
-	TRBJ2-2	17	TRBV28	-	CASSLPHPVSRDGELFF	TGTGCCAGCAGTTTACCCCACCCGGTCTCGAGAGACGGGGAGCTGTTTTTT
-	TRBJ2-3	16	TRBV11-2	TRBD2	CASSTRLARVTDTQYF	TGTGCCAGCAGCACCCGACTAGCGAGGGTGACAGATACGCAGTATTTT
-	TRBJ2-5	16	TRBV27	-	CASSFRTDRPQETQYF	TGTGCCAGCAGTTTCCGGACCGACCGTCCACAAGAGACCCAGTACTTC
-	TRBJ1-4	21	TRBV13	TRBD1	CASSLRLSRGPEVSTNEKLFF	TGTGCCAGCAGCTTACGGCTGAGCAGGGGGCCGGAGGTATCAACTAATGAAAAACTGTTTTTT
-	TRBJ2-7	14	TRBV5-1	-	CASSLGQGFYEQYF	TGCGCCAGCAGCTTGGGGCAGGGTTTCTACGAGCAGTACTTC
-	TRBJ2-7	13	TRBV7-8	-	CASSLPAGYEQYF	TGTGCCAGCAGCTTACCAGCGGGCTACGAGCAGTACTTC
-	TRBJ2-2	13	TRBV28	-	CASSITVQGELFF	TGTGCCAGCAGTATAACCGTCCAGGGGGAGCTGTTTTTT
-	TRBJ2-7	13	TRBV27	-	CASSFGRANEQYF	TGTGCCAGCTCCTTTGGCAGGGCGAACGAGCAGTACTTC
-	TRBJ2-3	14	TRBV6-5	-	CASSYNNEEDTQYF	TGTGCCAGCAGTTACAATAATGAAGAGGATACGCAGTATTTT
-	TRBJ2-5	13	TRBV10-3	-	CAISESSQETQYF	TGTGCCATCAGTGAGTCTAGCCAGGAGACCCAGTACTTC
-	TRBJ1-4	14	TRBV7-6	-	CASSLGEGDEKLFF	TGTGCCAGCAGCCTAGGGGAGGGCGATGAAAAACTGTTTTTT